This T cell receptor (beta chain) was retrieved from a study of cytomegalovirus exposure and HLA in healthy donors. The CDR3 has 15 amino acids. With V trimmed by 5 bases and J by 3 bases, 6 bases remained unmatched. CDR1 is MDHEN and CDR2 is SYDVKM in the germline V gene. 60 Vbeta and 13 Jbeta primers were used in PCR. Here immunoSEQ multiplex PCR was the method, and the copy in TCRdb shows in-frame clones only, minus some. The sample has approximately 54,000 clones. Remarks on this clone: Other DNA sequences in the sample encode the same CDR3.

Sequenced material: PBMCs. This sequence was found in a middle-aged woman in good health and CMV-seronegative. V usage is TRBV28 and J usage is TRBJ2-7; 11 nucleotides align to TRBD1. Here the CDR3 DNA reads TGTGCCAGCAGTCCTACCGGGACAGGGGGCTACGAGCAGTACTTC. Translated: CASSPTGTGGYEQYF.